A selection of T cell receptor beta chains follows, all from one sample in a study of cytomegalovirus exposure and HLA in healthy donors. Method: immunoSEQ multiplex PCR; TCRdb's copy keeps in-frame clones and lacks some. This sample yields 280,000 or so clones, of which about 87% are seen a single time; around 2.1% belongs to the top ten. Sequencing was performed on PBMCs. Receptors were obtained from a woman between 18 and 29 years old in good health and CMV-seronegative. Both conserved end residues are part of each CDR3. The order of the fields is V gene, J gene, clone size, D gene, CDR3 protein, CDR3 DNA. The D gene is left open where the match is weak. Rows give clone size only sometimes, using once, few, many, or a class for an expanded clone.

v_call: TRBV18; j_call: TRBJ2-2; clone_size: NA; d_call: TRBD1; cdr3_aa: CASSLSTGGNTGELFF; cdr3_nt: TGTGCCAGCTCACTCTCGACAGGGGGAAACACCGGGGAGCTGTTTTTT
v_call: TRBV6-5; j_call: TRBJ2-7; clone_size: NA; d_call: TRBD1; cdr3_aa: CASRMGTAYEQYF; cdr3_nt: TGTGCCAGCAGGATGGGGACAGCCTACGAGCAGTACTTC
v_call: TRBV6-1; j_call: TRBJ2-7; clone_size: NA; d_call: TRBD2; cdr3_aa: CASSEEASGGHPFSYEQYF; cdr3_nt: TGTGCCAGCAGTGAAGAGGCTAGCGGGGGCCACCCCTTCTCCTACGAGCAGTACTTC
v_call: TRBV7-6; j_call: TRBJ1-1; clone_size: NA; d_call: NA; cdr3_aa: CASGQQENTEAFF; cdr3_nt: TGTGCCAGCGGTCAACAGGAGAACACTGAAGCTTTCTTT
v_call: TRBV4-2; j_call: TRBJ1-2; clone_size: NA; d_call: NA; cdr3_aa: CASSQEPAEDYGYTF; cdr3_nt: TGTGCCAGCAGCCAAGAACCGGCGGAAGACTATGGCTACACCTTC
v_call: TRBV7-9; j_call: TRBJ2-5; clone_size: NA; d_call: TRBD1; cdr3_aa: CASSPGQGQETQYF; cdr3_nt: TGTGCCAGCAGCCCGGGACAGGGGCAAGAGACCCAGTACTTC
v_call: TRBV6-1; j_call: TRBJ2-3; clone_size: NA; d_call: TRBD2; cdr3_aa: CASSDRAGGFRASTDTQYF; cdr3_nt: TGTGCCAGCAGTGACAGAGCGGGGGGGTTCCGGGCTAGCACAGATACGCAGTATTTT
v_call: TRBV2; j_call: TRBJ2-1; clone_size: NA; d_call: TRBD2; cdr3_aa: CASSDRGGYNEQFF; cdr3_nt: TGTGCCAGCAGTGACCGGGGGGGTTACAATGAGCAGTTCTTC
v_call: TRBV10-3; j_call: TRBJ2-6; clone_size: NA; d_call: NA; cdr3_aa: CAISEGPGQFHSGANVLTF; cdr3_nt: TGTGCCATCAGTGAGGGGCCTGGGCAGTTCCACTCTGGGGCCAACGTCCTGACTTTC
v_call: TRBV5-1; j_call: TRBJ2-2; clone_size: NA; d_call: TRBD1; cdr3_aa: CASSFSPGGTGELFF; cdr3_nt: TGCGCCAGCAGCTTTTCCCCAGGGGGTACCGGGGAGCTGTTTTTT
v_call: TRBV5-1; j_call: TRBJ1-5; clone_size: once; d_call: TRBD1; cdr3_aa: CASSLGTGERSNQPQHF; cdr3_nt: TGCGCCAGCAGCTTGGGGACAGGGGAAAGGAGCAATCAGCCCCAGCATTTT
v_call: TRBV19; j_call: TRBJ2-2; clone_size: once; d_call: TRBD1; cdr3_aa: CASRPGQGTGELFF; cdr3_nt: TGTGCCAGTAGGCCGGGACAGGGGACCGGGGAGCTGTTTTTT
v_call: TRBV11-2; j_call: TRBJ1-5; clone_size: NA; d_call: NA; cdr3_aa: CASSLEGQDVSTQHF; cdr3_nt: TGTGCCAGCAGCTTAGAGGGGCAGGACGTCTCGACCCAGCATTTT
v_call: TRBV19; j_call: TRBJ1-2; clone_size: few; d_call: NA; cdr3_aa: CASSPRTETYGYTF; cdr3_nt: TGTGCCAGTAGTCCGAGGACAGAAACCTATGGCTACACCTTC
v_call: TRBV5-1; j_call: TRBJ2-7; clone_size: NA; d_call: NA; cdr3_aa: CASSLVAGSYEQYF; cdr3_nt: TGCGCCAGCAGCTTGGTTGCGGGGTCCTACGAGCAGTACTTC
v_call: TRBV10-1; j_call: TRBJ2-1; clone_size: NA; d_call: NA; cdr3_aa: CASSDIPRGGGQSYNEQFF; cdr3_nt: TGCGCCAGCAGTGATATCCCCCGCGGCGGGGGCCAGTCCTACAATGAGCAGTTCTTC
v_call: TRBV18; j_call: TRBJ1-5; clone_size: NA; d_call: NA; cdr3_aa: CASSPRWGVNQPQHF; cdr3_nt: TGTGCCAGCTCACCAAGATGGGGGGTGAATCAGCCCCAGCATTTT
v_call: TRBV20-1; j_call: TRBJ1-2; clone_size: NA; d_call: NA; cdr3_aa: CSASPEEGYTF; cdr3_nt: TGCAGTGCTAGCCCCGAGGAGGGCTACACCTTC
v_call: TRBV5-4; j_call: TRBJ2-7; clone_size: NA; d_call: TRBD1; cdr3_aa: CASSLGWDSSYEQYF; cdr3_nt: TGTGCCAGCAGCTTGGGGTGGGACAGTAGCTACGAGCAGTACTTC
v_call: TRBV10-1; j_call: TRBJ2-5; clone_size: NA; d_call: TRBD1; cdr3_aa: CASSETGGLKGQETQYF; cdr3_nt: TGCGCCAGCAGTGAAACAGGGGGCCTGAAAGGGCAAGAGACCCAGTACTTC
v_call: TRBV18; j_call: TRBJ1-2; clone_size: NA; d_call: TRBD1; cdr3_aa: CTSRQGLTGYTF; cdr3_nt: TGTACCAGCCGACAGGGGTTAACTGGCTACACCTTC
v_call: TRBV13; j_call: TRBJ2-7; clone_size: NA; d_call: TRBD2; cdr3_aa: CASSSGLASSYEQYF; cdr3_nt: TGTGCCAGCAGCTCGGGACTAGCGAGCTCCTACGAGCAGTACTTC
v_call: TRBV7-9; j_call: TRBJ1-3; clone_size: NA; d_call: NA; cdr3_aa: CASSLSSGNTIYF; cdr3_nt: TGTGCCAGCAGCCTCTCCAGTGGAAACACCATATATTTT
v_call: TRBV19; j_call: TRBJ1-1; clone_size: NA; d_call: NA; cdr3_aa: CASSRPGTPNTEAFF; cdr3_nt: TGTGCCAGTAGTAGGCCCGGGACACCGAACACTGAAGCTTTCTTT
v_call: TRBV11-2; j_call: TRBJ1-1; clone_size: NA; d_call: NA; cdr3_aa: CASTPGGGPEAFF; cdr3_nt: TGTGCCAGCACCCCGGGCGGGGGGCCTGAAGCTTTCTTT
v_call: TRBV7-3; j_call: TRBJ2-7; clone_size: NA; d_call: TRBD1; cdr3_aa: CASSLGTGPYEQYF; cdr3_nt: TGTGCCAGCAGCTTGGGGACAGGGCCCTACGAGCAGTACTTC
v_call: TRBV7-9; j_call: TRBJ2-7; clone_size: NA; d_call: NA; cdr3_aa: CASSSLRGYEQYF; cdr3_nt: TGTGCCAGCAGCTCACTCCGCGGTTACGAGCAGTACTTC
v_call: TRBV6-1; j_call: TRBJ1-1; clone_size: NA; d_call: TRBD1; cdr3_aa: CASSLGQGDTEAFF; cdr3_nt: TGTGCCAGCAGCCTCGGACAGGGAGATACTGAAGCTTTCTTT
v_call: TRBV19; j_call: TRBJ1-1; clone_size: once; d_call: NA; cdr3_aa: CASSIGGMNTEAFF; cdr3_nt: TGTGCCAGTAGTATAGGAGGGATGAACACTGAAGCTTTCTTT
v_call: TRBV5-1; j_call: TRBJ2-1; clone_size: NA; d_call: NA; cdr3_aa: CASSLGVGAYNEQFF; cdr3_nt: TGCGCCAGCAGCTTAGGCGTCGGGGCCTACAATGAGCAGTTCTTC
v_call: TRBV7-2; j_call: TRBJ2-7; clone_size: few; d_call: NA; cdr3_aa: CASSSLYEQYF; cdr3_nt: TGTGCCAGCAGCTCCCTCTACGAGCAGTACTTC
v_call: TRBV19; j_call: TRBJ1-4; clone_size: once; d_call: TRBD1; cdr3_aa: CASTEDRAYGKLFF; cdr3_nt: TGTGCCAGTACTGAAGACAGGGCATACGGAAAACTGTTTTTT
v_call: TRBV10-3; j_call: TRBJ2-7; clone_size: NA; d_call: TRBD2; cdr3_aa: CAISETSGGEQYF; cdr3_nt: TGTGCCATCAGTGAGACTAGCGGGGGGGAGCAGTACTTC
v_call: TRBV19; j_call: TRBJ1-1; clone_size: NA; d_call: TRBD1; cdr3_aa: CASSSRTGSPEAFF; cdr3_nt: TGTGCCAGTAGTTCCCGGACAGGGTCTCCTGAAGCTTTCTTT
v_call: TRBV19; j_call: TRBJ2-7; clone_size: few; d_call: NA; cdr3_aa: CASSIDGRQGSSYEQYF; cdr3_nt: TGTGCCAGTAGTATAGATGGGCGCCAGGGGTCCTCCTACGAGCAGTACTTC
v_call: TRBV2; j_call: TRBJ1-3; clone_size: NA; d_call: NA; cdr3_aa: CASSQTRNTIYF; cdr3_nt: TGTGCCAGCAGCCAAACTCGAAACACCATATATTTT
v_call: TRBV7-7; j_call: TRBJ2-3; clone_size: NA; d_call: TRBD1; cdr3_aa: CASSFGQVSDTQYF; cdr3_nt: TGTGCTAGCAGCTTCGGACAGGTGTCAGATACGCAGTATTTT
v_call: TRBV13; j_call: TRBJ2-3; clone_size: NA; d_call: NA; cdr3_aa: CASSLALTSTDTQYF; cdr3_nt: TGTGCCAGCAGCTTAGCCTTGACTAGCACAGATACGCAGTATTTT
v_call: TRBV9; j_call: TRBJ2-1; clone_size: few; d_call: NA; cdr3_aa: CASSYLKGGSSYNEQFF; cdr3_nt: TGTGCCAGCAGCTACTTGAAGGGGGGGAGCTCCTACAATGAGCAGTTCTTC
v_call: TRBV19; j_call: TRBJ2-1; clone_size: NA; d_call: TRBD1; cdr3_aa: CASRVDRASNEQFF; cdr3_nt: TGTGCCAGTAGGGTCGACAGGGCGTCCAATGAGCAGTTCTTC
v_call: TRBV7-8; j_call: TRBJ2-2; clone_size: NA; d_call: NA; cdr3_aa: CASSLSGISNTGELFF; cdr3_nt: TGTGCCAGCAGCTTATCTGGCATATCGAACACCGGGGAGCTGTTTTTT
v_call: TRBV11-2; j_call: TRBJ2-7; clone_size: NA; d_call: NA; cdr3_aa: CASSLGVGYEQYF; cdr3_nt: TGTGCCAGCAGCTTAGGCGTTGGTTACGAGCAGTACTTC
v_call: TRBV6-5; j_call: TRBJ1-6; clone_size: NA; d_call: TRBD1; cdr3_aa: CASRDDRGAEYF; cdr3_nt: TGTGCCAGCAGGGACGACAGGGGTGCGGAATACTTT
v_call: TRBV9; j_call: TRBJ1-3; clone_size: once; d_call: NA; cdr3_aa: CASSSNTGYGNTIYF; cdr3_nt: TGTGCCAGCAGCAGTAATACAGGGTATGGAAACACCATATATTTT
v_call: TRBV9; j_call: TRBJ1-1; clone_size: NA; d_call: TRBD1; cdr3_aa: CASSDPPTGMNTEAFF; cdr3_nt: TGTGCCAGCAGCGACCCCCCGACAGGGATGAACACTGAAGCTTTCTTT
v_call: TRBV7-9; j_call: TRBJ1-2; clone_size: once; d_call: TRBD1; cdr3_aa: CASLGTGDYGYTF; cdr3_nt: TGTGCCAGCTTGGGGACAGGGGACTATGGCTACACCTTC
v_call: TRBV13; j_call: TRBJ2-7; clone_size: NA; d_call: TRBD1; cdr3_aa: CASRQQGGYEQYF; cdr3_nt: TGTGCCAGCAGACAACAGGGGGGCTACGAGCAGTACTTC
v_call: TRBV18; j_call: TRBJ2-7; clone_size: NA; d_call: NA; cdr3_aa: CASSPSPARGSEQYF; cdr3_nt: TGTGCCAGCTCACCCTCTCCCGCGCGGGGAAGCGAGCAGTACTTC
v_call: TRBV2; j_call: TRBJ1-5; clone_size: NA; d_call: NA; cdr3_aa: CASSLQGPPNQPQHF; cdr3_nt: TGTGCCAGCAGTCTCCAGGGGCCACCCAATCAGCCCCAGCATTTT